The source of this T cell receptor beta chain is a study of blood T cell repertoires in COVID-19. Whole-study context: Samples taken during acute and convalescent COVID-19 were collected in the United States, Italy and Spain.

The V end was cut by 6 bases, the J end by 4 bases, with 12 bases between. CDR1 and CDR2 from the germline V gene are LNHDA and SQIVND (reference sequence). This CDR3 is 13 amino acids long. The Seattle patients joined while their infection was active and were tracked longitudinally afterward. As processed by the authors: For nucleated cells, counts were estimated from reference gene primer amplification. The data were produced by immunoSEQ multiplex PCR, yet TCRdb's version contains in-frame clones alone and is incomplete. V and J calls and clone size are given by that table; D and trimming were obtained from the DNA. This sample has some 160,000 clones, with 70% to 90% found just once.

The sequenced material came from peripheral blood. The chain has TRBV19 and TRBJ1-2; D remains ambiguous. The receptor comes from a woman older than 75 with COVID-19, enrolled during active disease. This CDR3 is CASRLNELYGYTF. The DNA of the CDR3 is TGTGCCAGTAGGCTTAATGAACTCTATGGCTACACCTTC.